This note documents a single TCR beta chain sequence. The CDR3 is made up of 16 amino acids. Trimming took 4 bases from V and 3 from J; bases not matched to a gene: 11. In germline, CDR1 is SEHNR, CDR2 FQNEAQ (reference sequence). This record comes from a study of blood T cell repertoires in COVID-19. Data came from immunoSEQ multiplex PCR; TCRdb stores just in-frame clones and leaves some out. The repertoire holds around 140,000 clones, with over 70% as singletons. The sample consisted of peripheral blood. The origin of this receptor is an older woman with acute or convalescent COVID-19. The chain combines TRBV7-9 with TRBJ1-1; 7 nucleotides line up with TRBD1. The CDR3 region has the DNA TGTGCCAGCAGCTCAACCCCCATACAGGGGTACACTGAAGCTTTCTTT. Translation: CASSSTPIQGYTEAFF.